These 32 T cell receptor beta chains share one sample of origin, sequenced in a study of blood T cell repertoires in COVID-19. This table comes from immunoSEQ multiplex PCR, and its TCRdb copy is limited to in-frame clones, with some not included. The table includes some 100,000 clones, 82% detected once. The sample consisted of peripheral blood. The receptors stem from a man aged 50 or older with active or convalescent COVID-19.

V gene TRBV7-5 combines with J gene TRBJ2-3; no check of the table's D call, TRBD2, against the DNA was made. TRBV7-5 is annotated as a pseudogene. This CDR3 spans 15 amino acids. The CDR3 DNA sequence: TGTGTCAGAAGCCCCGGACGGGGGGGCACAGATATGCAGTATTTT. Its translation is CVRSPGRGGTDMQYF.

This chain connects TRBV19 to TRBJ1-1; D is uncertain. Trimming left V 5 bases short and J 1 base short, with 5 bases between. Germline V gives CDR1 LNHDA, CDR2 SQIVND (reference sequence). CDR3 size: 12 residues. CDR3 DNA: TGTGCCAGTAGTCCACAGAACACTGAAGCTTTCTTT. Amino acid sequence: CASSPQNTEAFF.

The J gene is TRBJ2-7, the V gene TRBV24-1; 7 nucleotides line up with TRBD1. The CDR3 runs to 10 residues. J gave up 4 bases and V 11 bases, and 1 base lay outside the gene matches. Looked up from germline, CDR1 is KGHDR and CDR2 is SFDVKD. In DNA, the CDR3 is TGTGCCATACAGGGGTACGAGCAGTACTTC. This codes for CAIQGYEQYF.

CDR3 DNA sequence: TGTGCCATCAGATCCAGGGAAGGTGAGCAGTTCTTC. Encoded protein: CAIRSREGEQFF. The genes are TRBV10-3 and TRBJ2-1, with D perhaps matching TRBD1 (5 bases). Looked up from germline, CDR1 is ENHRY and CDR2 is SYGVKD. V lost 6 bases to trimming and J lost 9 bases, with 12 bases between them. The CDR3 consists of 12 residues.

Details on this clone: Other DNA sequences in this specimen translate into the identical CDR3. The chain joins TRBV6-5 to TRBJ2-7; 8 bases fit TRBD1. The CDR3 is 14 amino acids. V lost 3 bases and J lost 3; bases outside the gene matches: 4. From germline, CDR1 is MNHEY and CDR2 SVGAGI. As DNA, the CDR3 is TGTGCCAGCAGTTATGGACAGGGTGGCTACGAGCAGTACTTC. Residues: CASSYGQGGYEQYF.

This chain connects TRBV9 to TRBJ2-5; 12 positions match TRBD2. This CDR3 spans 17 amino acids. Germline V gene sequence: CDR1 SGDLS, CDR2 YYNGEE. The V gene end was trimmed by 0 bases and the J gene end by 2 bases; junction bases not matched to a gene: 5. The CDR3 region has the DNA TGTGCCAGCAGCGTAGCCCTAGCGGGGGGGGAGCAAGAGACCCAGTACTTC. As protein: CASSVALAGGEQETQYF.

The CDR3: CASSQLGAGGNTIYF. The CDR3 DNA reads as TGTGCCAGCAGTCAACTGGGGGCGGGTGGAAACACCATATATTTT. The rearrangement uses TRBV27 and TRBJ1-3; D perhaps matches TRBD1 (6 bases). The CDR3 totals 15 residues. Trimming left V 5 bases short and J 3 bases short, with 14 bases between. Per germline, CDR1 MNHEY and CDR2 SMNVEV (reference sequence).

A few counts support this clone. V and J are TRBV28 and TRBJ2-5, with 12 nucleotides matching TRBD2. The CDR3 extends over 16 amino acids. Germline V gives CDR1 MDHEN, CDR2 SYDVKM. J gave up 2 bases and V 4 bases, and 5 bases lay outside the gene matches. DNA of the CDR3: TGTGCCAGCAGTTCTTACCTAGCGGGGGGGCAAGAGACCCAGTACTTC. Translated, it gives CASSSYLAGGQETQYF. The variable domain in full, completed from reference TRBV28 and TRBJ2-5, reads DVKVTQSSRYLVKRTGEKVFLECVQDMDHENMFWYRQDPGLGLRLIYFSYDVKMKEKGDIPEGYSVSREKKERFSLILESASTNQTSMYLCASSSYLAGGQETQYFGPGTRLLVL.

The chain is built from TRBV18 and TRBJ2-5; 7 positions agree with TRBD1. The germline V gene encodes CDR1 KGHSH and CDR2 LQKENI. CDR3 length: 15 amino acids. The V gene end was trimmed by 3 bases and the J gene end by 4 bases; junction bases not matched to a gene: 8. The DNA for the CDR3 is TGTGCCAGCTCACCCCCAGAGACAGGGAGAGAGACCCAGTACTTC. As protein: CASSPPETGRETQYF.

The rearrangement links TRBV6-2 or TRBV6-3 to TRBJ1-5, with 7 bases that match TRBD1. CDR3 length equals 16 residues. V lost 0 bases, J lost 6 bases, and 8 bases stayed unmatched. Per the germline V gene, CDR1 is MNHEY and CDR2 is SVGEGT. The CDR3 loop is CASSYSKGGGGQPQHF. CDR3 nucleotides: TGTGCCAGCAGTTACTCGAAAGGGGGCGGTGGTCAGCCCCAGCATTTT.

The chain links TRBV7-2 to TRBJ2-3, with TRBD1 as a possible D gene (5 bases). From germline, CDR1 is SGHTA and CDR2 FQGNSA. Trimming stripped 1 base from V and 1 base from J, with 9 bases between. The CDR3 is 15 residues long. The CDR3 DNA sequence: TGTGCCAGCAGCTTAGACTCAGGGCGCACAGATACGCAGTATTTT. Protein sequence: CASSLDSGRTDTQYF.

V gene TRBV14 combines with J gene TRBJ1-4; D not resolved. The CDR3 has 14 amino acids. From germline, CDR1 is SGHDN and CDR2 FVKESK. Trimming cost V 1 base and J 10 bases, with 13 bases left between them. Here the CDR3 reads CASSQVGGSGKLFF. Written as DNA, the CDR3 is TGTGCCAGCAGCCAAGTCGGTGGGAGTGGAAAACTGTTTTTT.

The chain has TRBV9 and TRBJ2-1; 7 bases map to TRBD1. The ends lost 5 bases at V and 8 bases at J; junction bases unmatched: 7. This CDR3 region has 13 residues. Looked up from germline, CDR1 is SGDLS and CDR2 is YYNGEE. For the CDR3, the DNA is TGTGCCAGCAGACAAACAGGGGTGGATGAGCAGTTCTTC. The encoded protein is CASRQTGVDEQFF.

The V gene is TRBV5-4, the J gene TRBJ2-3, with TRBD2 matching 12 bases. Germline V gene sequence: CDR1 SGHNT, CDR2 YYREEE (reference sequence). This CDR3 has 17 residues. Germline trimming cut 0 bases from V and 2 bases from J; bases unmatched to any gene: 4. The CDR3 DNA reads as TGTGCCAGCAGCTTGGCCGCTAGCGGGGGGGCCACAGATACGCAGTATTTT. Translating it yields CASSLAASGGATDTQYF.

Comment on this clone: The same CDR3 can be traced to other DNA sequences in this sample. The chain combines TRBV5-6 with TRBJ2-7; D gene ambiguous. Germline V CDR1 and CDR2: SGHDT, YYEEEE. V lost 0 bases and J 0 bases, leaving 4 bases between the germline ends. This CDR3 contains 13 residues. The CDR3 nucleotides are TGTGCCAGCAGCTTGGCTAGCTCCTACGAGCAGTACTTC. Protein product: CASSLASSYEQYF.

The CDR3 is CASSVDPVQVTNSPLHF. The CDR3, as DNA: TGTGCCAGCAGCGTAGACCCGGTACAGGTAACAAATTCACCCCTCCACTTT. The chain combines TRBV9 with TRBJ1-6; weak D call: TRBD1 (5 bases). This CDR3 is 17 amino acids long. Germline V gene sequence: CDR1 SGDLS, CDR2 YYNGEE. V lost 0 bases and J 7 bases, leaving 17 bases between the germline ends.

CDR3 amino acids: CASSQVDGAGETQYF. DNA of the CDR3: TGTGCCAGCAGCCAAGTCGACGGGGCGGGGGAGACCCAGTACTTC. The chain recombines TRBV3-1 (or the pseudogene TRBV3-2) with TRBJ2-5; D may be TRBD2 (6 bases). This CDR3 has 15 residues. V was shortened by 1 base and J by 5 bases, with 14 bases between the two germline ends. Germline CDR1 and CDR2: LGHDT and YNNKEL (reference sequence).

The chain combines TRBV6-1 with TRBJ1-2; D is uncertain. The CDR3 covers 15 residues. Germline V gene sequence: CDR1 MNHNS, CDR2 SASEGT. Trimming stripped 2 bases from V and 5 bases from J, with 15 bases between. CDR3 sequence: CASSEQATSGYGYTF. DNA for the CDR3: TGTGCCAGCAGTGAACAGGCTACGAGCGGGTATGGCTACACCTTC.

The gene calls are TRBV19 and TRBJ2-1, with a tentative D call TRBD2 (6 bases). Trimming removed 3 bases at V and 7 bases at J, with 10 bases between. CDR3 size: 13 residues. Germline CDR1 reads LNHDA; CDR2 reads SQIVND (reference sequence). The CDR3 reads CASSISGGNEQFF. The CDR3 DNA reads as TGTGCCAGTAGTATCAGTGGGGGGAATGAGCAGTTCTTC.

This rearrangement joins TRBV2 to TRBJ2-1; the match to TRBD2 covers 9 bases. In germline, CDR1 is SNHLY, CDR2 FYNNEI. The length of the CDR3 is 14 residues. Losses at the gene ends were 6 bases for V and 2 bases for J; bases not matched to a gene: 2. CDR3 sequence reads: CASSRLAAYNEQFF. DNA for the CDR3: TGTGCCAGCAGCCGACTAGCGGCCTACAATGAGCAGTTCTTC.

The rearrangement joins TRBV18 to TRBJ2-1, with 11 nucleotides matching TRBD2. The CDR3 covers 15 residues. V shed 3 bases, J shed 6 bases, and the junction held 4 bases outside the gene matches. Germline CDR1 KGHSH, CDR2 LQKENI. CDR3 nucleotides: TGTGCCAGCTCACCGACTAGCGGGGTCCGCAATGAGCAGTTCTTC. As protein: CASSPTSGVRNEQFF.

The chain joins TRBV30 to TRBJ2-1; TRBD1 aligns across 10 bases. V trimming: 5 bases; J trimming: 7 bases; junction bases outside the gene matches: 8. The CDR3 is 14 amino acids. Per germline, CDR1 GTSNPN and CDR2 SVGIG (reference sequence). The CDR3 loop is CAWGPGQGLNEQFF. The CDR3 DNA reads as TGTGCCTGGGGGCCGGGACAGGGGCTGAATGAGCAGTTCTTC.

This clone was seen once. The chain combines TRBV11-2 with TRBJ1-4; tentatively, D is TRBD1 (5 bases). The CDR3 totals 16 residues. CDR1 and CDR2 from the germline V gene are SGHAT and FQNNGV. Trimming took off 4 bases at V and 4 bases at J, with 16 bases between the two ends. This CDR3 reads CASSSGGSRGNEKLFF. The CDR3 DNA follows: TGTGCCAGCAGCTCGGGGGGAAGTCGTGGTAATGAAAAACTGTTTTTT. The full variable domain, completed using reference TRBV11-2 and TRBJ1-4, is EAGVAQSPRYKIIEKRQSVAFWCNPISGHATLYWYQQILGQGPKLLIQFQNNGVVDDSQLPKDRFSAERLKGVDSTLKIQPAKLEDSAVYLCASSSGGSRGNEKLFFGSGTQLSVL.

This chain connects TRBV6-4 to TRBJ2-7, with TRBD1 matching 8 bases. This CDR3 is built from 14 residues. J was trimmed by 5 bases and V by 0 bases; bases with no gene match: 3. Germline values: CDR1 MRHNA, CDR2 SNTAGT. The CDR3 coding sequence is TGTGCCAGCAGTGACTCTGCAGGGGGCGACGAGCAGTACTTC. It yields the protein CASSDSAGGDEQYF.

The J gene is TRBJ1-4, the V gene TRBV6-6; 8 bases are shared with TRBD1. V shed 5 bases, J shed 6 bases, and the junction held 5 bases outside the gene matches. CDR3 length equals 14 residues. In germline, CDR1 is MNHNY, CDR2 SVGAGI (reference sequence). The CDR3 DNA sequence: TGTGCCAGCAGTCATGGACAGGGACATGAAAAACTGTTTTTT. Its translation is CASSHGQGHEKLFF.

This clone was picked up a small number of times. The DNA for the CDR3 is TGTGCCAGTAGTATCACTCGCAATTCACCCCTCCACTTT. Translation gives CASSITRNSPLHF. This chain uses TRBV19 with TRBJ1-6; D is unclear. The germline V and J ends were trimmed by 3 bases and 7 bases, with 7 bases remaining between them. The CDR3 is 13 amino acids. In germline, CDR1 is LNHDA, CDR2 SQIVND (reference sequence).

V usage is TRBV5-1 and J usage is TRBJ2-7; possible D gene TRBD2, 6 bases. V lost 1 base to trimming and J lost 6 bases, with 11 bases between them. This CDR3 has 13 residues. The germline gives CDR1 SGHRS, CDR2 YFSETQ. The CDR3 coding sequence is TGCGCCAGCAGCTTGACCGGGAGTGTCGAGCAGTACTTC. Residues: CASSLTGSVEQYF.

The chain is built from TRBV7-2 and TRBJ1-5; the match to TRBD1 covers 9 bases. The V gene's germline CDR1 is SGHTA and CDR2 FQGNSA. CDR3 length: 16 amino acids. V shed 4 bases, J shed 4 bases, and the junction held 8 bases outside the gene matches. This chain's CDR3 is CASSSPTGGSNQPQHF. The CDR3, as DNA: TGTGCCAGCAGCTCCCCGACAGGGGGAAGTAATCAGCCCCAGCATTTT.

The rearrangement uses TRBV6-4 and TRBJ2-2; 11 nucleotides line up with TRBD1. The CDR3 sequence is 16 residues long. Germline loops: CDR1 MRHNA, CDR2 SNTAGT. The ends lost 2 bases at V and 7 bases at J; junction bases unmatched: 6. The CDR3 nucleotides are TGTGCCAGCAGTGACGGTGGACAGGGGGCGAGCGGGGAGCTGTTTTTT. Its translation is CASSDGGQGASGELFF.

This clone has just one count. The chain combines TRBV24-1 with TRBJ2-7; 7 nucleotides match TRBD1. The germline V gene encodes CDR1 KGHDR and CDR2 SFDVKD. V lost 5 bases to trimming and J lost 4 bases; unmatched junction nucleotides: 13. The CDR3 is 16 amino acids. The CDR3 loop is CATSALRCDRDYEQYF. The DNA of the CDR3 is TGTGCCACCAGTGCCCTCCGCTGTGACAGGGATTACGAGCAGTACTTC.

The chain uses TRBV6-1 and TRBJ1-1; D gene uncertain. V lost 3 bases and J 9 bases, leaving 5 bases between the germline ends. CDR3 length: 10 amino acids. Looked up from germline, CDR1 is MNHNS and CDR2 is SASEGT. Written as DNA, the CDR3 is TGTGCCAGCAGTGATCTTCAAGCTTTCTTT. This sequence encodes CASSDLQAFF.

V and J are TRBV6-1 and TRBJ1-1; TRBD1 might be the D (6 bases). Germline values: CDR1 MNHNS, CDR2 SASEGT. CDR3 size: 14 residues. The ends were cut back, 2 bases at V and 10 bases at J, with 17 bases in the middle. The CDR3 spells CASSESVSGVLAFF. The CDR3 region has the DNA TGTGCCAGCAGTGAAAGCGTGTCAGGGGTTTTAGCTTTCTTT.